The clone carrying this T cell receptor (beta chain) has a handful of counts. This record comes from a study of cytomegalovirus exposure and HLA in healthy donors. CDR3 length equals 16 residues. Trimming took 5 bases from V and 3 from J; bases not matched to a gene: 10. The germline gives CDR1 LNHDA, CDR2 SQIVND (reference sequence). Vbeta (60) and Jbeta (13) primers were used in the PCR. Assay: immunoSEQ multiplex PCR; the TCRdb copy retains only in-frame clones and omits some. The repertoire includes approximately 120,000 clones, approximately 74% of them detected once, and under 5% sits in the top ten.

The rearrangement links TRBV19 to TRBJ1-2; TRBD1 aligns across 9 bases. The sequencing input was PBMCs. This receptor was taken from a man aged 35-49 years in good health and CMV-seropositive. In DNA, the CDR3 is TGTGCCAGTAGTTCTCGCCGGGACAGGGATCACTATGGCTACACCTTC. It codes for CASSSRRDRDHYGYTF.